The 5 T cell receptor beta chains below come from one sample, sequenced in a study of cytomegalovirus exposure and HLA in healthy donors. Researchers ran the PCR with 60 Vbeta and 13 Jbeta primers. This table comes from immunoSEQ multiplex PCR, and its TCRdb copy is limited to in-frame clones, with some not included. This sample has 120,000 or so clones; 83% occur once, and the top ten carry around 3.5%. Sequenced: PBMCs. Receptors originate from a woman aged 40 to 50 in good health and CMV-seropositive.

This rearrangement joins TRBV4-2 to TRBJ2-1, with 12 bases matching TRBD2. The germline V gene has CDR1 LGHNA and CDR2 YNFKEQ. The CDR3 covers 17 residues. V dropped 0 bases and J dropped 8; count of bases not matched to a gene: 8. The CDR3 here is CASSQERLAGASDEQFF. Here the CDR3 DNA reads TGTGCCAGCAGCCAAGAACGACTAGCGGGAGCGTCTGATGAGCAGTTCTTC.

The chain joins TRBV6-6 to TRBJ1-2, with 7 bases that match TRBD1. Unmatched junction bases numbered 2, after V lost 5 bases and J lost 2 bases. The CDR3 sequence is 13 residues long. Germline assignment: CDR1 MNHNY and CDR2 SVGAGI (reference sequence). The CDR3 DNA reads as TGTGCCAGCAGTATGGACAGGAACTATGGCTACACCTTC. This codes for CASSMDRNYGYTF.

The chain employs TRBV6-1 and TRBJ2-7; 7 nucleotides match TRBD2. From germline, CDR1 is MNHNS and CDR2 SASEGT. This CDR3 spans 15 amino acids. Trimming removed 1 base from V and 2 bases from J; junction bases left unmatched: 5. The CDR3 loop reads CASSEEQAGAYEQYF. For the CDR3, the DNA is TGTGCCAGCAGTGAAGAGCAGGCGGGAGCCTACGAGCAGTACTTC.

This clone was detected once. CDR3 loop: CASSLSISNQPQHF. CDR3 DNA sequence: TGTGCCAGCAGCCTATCGATTAGCAATCAGCCCCAGCATTTT. The chain recombines TRBV27 with TRBJ1-5, with D unresolved. Germline assignment: CDR1 MNHEY and CDR2 SMNVEV (reference sequence). This CDR3 has 14 amino acids. The V and J ends lost 6 bases and 0 bases respectively, with 9 bases between them.

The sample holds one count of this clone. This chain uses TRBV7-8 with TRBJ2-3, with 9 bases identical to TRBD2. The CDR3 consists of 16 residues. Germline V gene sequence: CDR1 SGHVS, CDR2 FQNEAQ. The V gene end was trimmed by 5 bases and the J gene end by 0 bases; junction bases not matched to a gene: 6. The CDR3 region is CASSPGTSRSTDTQYF. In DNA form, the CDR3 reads TGTGCCAGCAGCCCGGGGACTAGCCGAAGCACAGATACGCAGTATTTT.